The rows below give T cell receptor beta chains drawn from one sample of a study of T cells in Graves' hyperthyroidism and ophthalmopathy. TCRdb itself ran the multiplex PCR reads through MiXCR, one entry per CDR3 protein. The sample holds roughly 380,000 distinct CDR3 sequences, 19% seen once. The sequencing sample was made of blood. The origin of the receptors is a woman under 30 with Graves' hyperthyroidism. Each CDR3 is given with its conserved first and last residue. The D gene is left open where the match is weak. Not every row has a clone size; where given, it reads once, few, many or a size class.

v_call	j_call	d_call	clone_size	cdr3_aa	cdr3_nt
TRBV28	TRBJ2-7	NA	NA	CASRAAYEQYF	TGTGCCAGCAGAGCTGCCTACGAGCAGTACTTC
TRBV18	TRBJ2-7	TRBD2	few	CASSPRGLAGAPIYEQYF	TGTGCCAGCTCACCAAGAGGACTAGCGGGGGCCCCAATATACGAGCAGTACTTC
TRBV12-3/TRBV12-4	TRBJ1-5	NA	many	CASSHREGQPQHF	TGTGCCAGCAGCCACAGGGAAGGCCAGCCCCAGCATTTT
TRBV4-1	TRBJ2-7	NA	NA	CASSPVSLPQAYEQYF	TGCGCCAGCAGCCCCGTTAGCCTTCCCCAGGCCTACGAGCAGTACTTC
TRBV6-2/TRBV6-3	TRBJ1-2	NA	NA	CASRSTGYYGYTF	TGTGCCAGCAGATCGACAGGTTACTATGGCTACACCTTC
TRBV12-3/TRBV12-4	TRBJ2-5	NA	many	CASSLSSVSETQYF	TGTGCCAGCAGTTTGTCCAGCGTAAGTGAGACCCAGTACTTC
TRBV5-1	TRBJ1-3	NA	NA	CASSLGAGGQSGNTIYF	TGCGCCAGCAGCTTGGGGGCCGGGGGGCAGTCTGGAAACACCATATATTTT
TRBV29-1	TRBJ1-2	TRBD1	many	CSVETGGLGYTF	TGCAGCGTTGAAACAGGGGGTCTTGGCTACACCTTC
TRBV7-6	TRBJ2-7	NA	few	CASSPIPTSSTMFYEQYF	TGTGCCAGCAGCCCGATCCCTACGAGCAGTACTATGTTCTACGAGCAGTACTTC
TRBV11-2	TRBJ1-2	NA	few	CASSRGFNYGYTF	TGTGCCAGCAGCCGGGGGTTTAACTATGGCTACACCTTC
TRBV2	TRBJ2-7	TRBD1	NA	CASSESRGQRSSEQYF	TGTGCCAGCAGTGAAAGTAGGGGACAGCGATCAAGCGAGCAGTACTTC
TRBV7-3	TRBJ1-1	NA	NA	CASSPGGGVNTEAFF	TGTGCCAGCAGCCCAGGAGGAGGAGTGAACACTGAAGCTTTCTTT
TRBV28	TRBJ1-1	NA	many	CASSWRDGTEAFF	TGTGCCAGCAGCTGGAGGGATGGCACTGAAGCTTTCTTT
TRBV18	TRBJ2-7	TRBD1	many	CASSPKGTGLYEQYF	TGTGCCAGCTCACCGAAGGGGACAGGCCTCTACGAGCAGTACTTC
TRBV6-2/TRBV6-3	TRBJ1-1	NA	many	CASSYSIRGRRPEAFF	TGTGCCAGCAGTTATTCTATCCGGGGCAGGCGTCCTGAAGCTTTCTTT
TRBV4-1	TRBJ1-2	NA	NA	CASSQYDTGTIYGYTF	TGCGCCAGCAGCCAATACGACACCGGGACGATCTATGGCTACACCTTC
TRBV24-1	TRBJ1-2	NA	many	CATSDGFDYGYTF	TGTGCCACCAGTGATGGATTTGACTATGGCTACACCTTC
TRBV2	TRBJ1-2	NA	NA	CASKRPSGYTF	TGTGCCAGCAAACGCCCGAGTGGCTACACCTTC
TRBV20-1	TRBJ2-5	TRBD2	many	CSASGGGKTQYF	TGCAGTGCTAGCGGGGGGGGAAAGACCCAGTACTTC
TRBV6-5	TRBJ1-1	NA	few	CASSYNAGYMNTEAFF	TGTGCCAGCAGTTACAACGCGGGATACATGAACACTGAAGCTTTCTTT
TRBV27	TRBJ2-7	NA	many	CASSLWDHRNEQYF	TGTGCCAGCAGTTTATGGGACCATCGGAACGAGCAGTACTTC
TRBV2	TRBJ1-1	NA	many	CASSPGVRNTEAFF	TGTGCCAGCAGCCCAGGGGTGAGGAACACTGAAGCTTTCTTT
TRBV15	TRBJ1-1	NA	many	CATSRDNSPMNTEAFF	TGTGCCACCAGCAGAGATAACAGCCCCATGAACACTGAAGCTTTCTTT
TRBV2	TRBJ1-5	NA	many	CASRLQGKDQPQHF	TGTGCCAGCAGGTTACAGGGAAAAGATCAGCCCCAGCATTTT
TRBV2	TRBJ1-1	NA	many	CASSRLTAEAFF	TGTGCCAGCAGCAGATTGACAGCCGAAGCTTTCTTT
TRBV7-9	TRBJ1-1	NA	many	CASSLAGEGTEAFF	TGTGCCAGCAGCTTAGCCGGGGAGGGCACTGAAGCTTTCTTT
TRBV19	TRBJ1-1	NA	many	CASSIREEAFF	TGTGCCAGTAGTATTCGGGAGGAGGCTTTCTTT
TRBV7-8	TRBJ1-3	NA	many	CASSDHINGNTIYF	TGTGCCAGCAGCGATCATATCAACGGAAACACCATATATTTT
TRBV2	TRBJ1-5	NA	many	CASSTGEVEPQHF	TGTGCCAGCAGTACGGGGGAAGTTGAGCCCCAGCATTTT
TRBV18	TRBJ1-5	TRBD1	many	CASSPNRGDQPQHF	TGTGCCAGCTCACCCAACAGGGGAGATCAGCCCCAGCATTTT
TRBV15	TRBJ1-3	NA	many	CATSPNPGNTIYF	TGTGCCACCAGCCCGAATCCTGGAAACACCATATATTTT
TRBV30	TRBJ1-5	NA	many	CAWDSRRGPQHF	TGTGCCTGGGACAGCCGCCGGGGTCCCCAGCATTTT
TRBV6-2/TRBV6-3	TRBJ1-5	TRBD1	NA	CASRSGTGRGPQHF	TGTGCCAGCAGGTCCGGGACAGGACGTGGCCCCCAGCATTTT
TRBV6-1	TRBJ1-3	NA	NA	CASMAGIGNTIYF	TGTGCCAGCATGGCTGGGATTGGAAACACCATATATTTT
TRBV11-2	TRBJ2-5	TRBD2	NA	CASSRGLAGGPMETQYF	TGTGCCAGCAGCCGGGGACTAGCGGGGGGGCCCATGGAGACCCAGTACTTC
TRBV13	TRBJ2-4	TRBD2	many	CASSLFERGLAKNIQYF	TGTGCCAGCAGCTTGTTCGAGCGGGGTTTGGCCAAAAACATTCAGTACTTC
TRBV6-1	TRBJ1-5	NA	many	CASRVASNQPQHF	TGTGCCAGTAGGGTAGCCAGCAATCAGCCCCAGCATTTT
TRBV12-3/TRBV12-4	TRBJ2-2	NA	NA	CASSRSRGVGELFF	TGTGCCAGCAGCCGCTCCAGGGGGGTGGGGGAGCTGTTTTTT
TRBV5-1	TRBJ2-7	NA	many	CASSSSGTDEQYF	TGCGCCAGCAGCTCCTCGGGGACCGACGAGCAGTACTTC
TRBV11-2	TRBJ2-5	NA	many	CASSFMGGQETQHF	TGTGCCAGCAGCTTCATGGGGGGACAAGAGACCCAGCACTTC
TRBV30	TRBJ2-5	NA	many	CAWGKEETQYF	TGTGCCTGGGGGAAAGAAGAGACCCAGTACTTC
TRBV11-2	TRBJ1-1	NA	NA	CATALRTEAFF	TGTGCCACCGCCTTGAGAACTGAAGCTTTCTTT
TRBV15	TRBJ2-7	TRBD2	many	CATSRVGSGGYEQYF	TGTGCCACCAGCAGAGTGGGTAGCGGGGGCTACGAGCAGTACTTC
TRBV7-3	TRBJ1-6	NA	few	CASSLRGRGNSPLHF	TGTGCCAGCAGCTTAAGGGGGCGCGGTAATTCACCCCTCCACTTT
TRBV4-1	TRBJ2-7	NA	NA	CASSLEGGRTYEQYF	TGCGCCAGCAGCCTCGAAGGGGGGCGGACCTACGAGCAGTACTTC
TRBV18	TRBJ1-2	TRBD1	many	CASTPDRGINGYTF	TGTGCCAGCACCCCCGACAGGGGCATTAATGGCTACACCTTC
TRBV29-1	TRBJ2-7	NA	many	CSVGGPYEQYF	TGCAGCGTGGGGGGACCCTACGAGCAGTACTTC
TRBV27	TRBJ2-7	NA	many	CASSHTGPGEQYF	TGTGCCAGCAGTCACACGGGCCCCGGGGAGCAGTACTTC
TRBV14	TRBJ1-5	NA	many	CASSQDFGQGKGQPQHF	TGTGCCAGCAGCCAAGATTTCGGCCAGGGGAAGGGTCAGCCCCAGCATTTT
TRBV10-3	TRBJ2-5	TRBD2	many	CAISESGGVQETQYF	TGTGCCATCAGTGAGTCGGGAGGGGTCCAAGAGACCCAGTACTTC
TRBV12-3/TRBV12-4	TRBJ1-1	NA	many	CASSRGVRTEAFF	TGTGCCAGCAGCCGCGGGGTTCGCACTGAAGCTTTCTTT
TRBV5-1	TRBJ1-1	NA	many	CASSTRGGGTEAFF	TGCGCCAGCAGCACCCGGGGGGGCGGCACTGAAGCTTTCTTT
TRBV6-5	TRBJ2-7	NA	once	CASSYSSFGGGSEQYF	TGTGCCAGCAGTTACTCGAGTTTCGGTGGGGGGAGCGAGCAGTACTTC
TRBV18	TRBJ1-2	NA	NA	CASSLSVAVYGYTF	TGTGCCAGCTCACTCTCAGTGGCAGTCTATGGCTACACCTTC